The clone carrying this TCR beta chain appeared once. No antigen is known for it. This entry belongs to a study of cytomegalovirus exposure and HLA in healthy donors. Broader study findings: An analysis was carried out at a later point. It showed that HLA-associated TCR beta chains were more clonally expanded than equally common non-associated chains. A few of the chains that were CMV-associated were confirmed in vitro to be specific for CMV antigens. The study recorded around 160 TCR beta chains that were cytomegalovirus-associated.

PCR employed 60 Vbeta and 13 Jbeta primers. Method: immunoSEQ multiplex PCR; TCRdb's copy keeps in-frame clones and lacks some. In the table there are around 100,000 clones, around 61% of which are singletons. In germline, CDR1 is SGDLS, CDR2 YYNGEE. The CDR3 runs to 15 residues. V shed 3 bases and J 4 bases; nucleotides not matched to a gene: 6. The sequencing sample was made of PBMCs. This TCR derives from a young woman in good health and CMV-seronegative. The chain is built from TRBV9 and TRBJ1-1, with TRBD1 matching 10 bases. The CDR3 sequence is CASSGDRGESTEAFF. DNA for the CDR3: TGTGCCAGCAGCGGGGACAGGGGAGAGAGCACTGAAGCTTTCTTT.